This T cell receptor (beta chain) was sequenced in a study of blood T cell repertoires in COVID-19. Turning to the study itself: COVID-19 samples from acute and convalescent phases originated in the United States, Italy and Spain.

As originally analysed: Amplification from reference gene primers served as the basis for estimated nucleated cell counts. Here immunoSEQ multiplex PCR was the method, and the copy in TCRdb shows in-frame clones only, minus some. V, J and clone size derive from that table, while D and trimming were established from the DNA sequence. The sample lists some 220,000 clones; 83% were seen once. The CDR3 consists of 13 residues. The germline gives CDR1 SGDLS, CDR2 YYNGEE. Trimming took 5 bases from V and 4 from J, leaving 12 bases between them. Sequencing was carried out using peripheral blood. This receptor was taken from a human donor in a cohort sampled during active COVID-19. This chain joins TRBV9 and TRBJ1-2, with D possibly matching TRBD1 (5 bases). The CDR3 reads CASSPGGGYGYTF. The CDR3 nucleotides are TGTGCCAGCAGTCCCGGGGGTGGCTATGGCTACACCTTC.